This T cell receptor (beta chain) was found in a study of blood T cell repertoires in COVID-19. Study-level background: COVID-19 samples collected from the United States, Italy and Spain covered acute and convalescent phases.

CDR3 length equals 14 residues. Germline V CDR1 and CDR2: SGHTA, FQGNSA. The V gene end was trimmed by 5 bases and the J gene end by 7 bases; junction bases not matched to a gene: 6. TCRdb's table, derived via immunoSEQ multiplex PCR, lists solely in-frame clones and lacks some. The sample includes approximately 150,000 clones, 80% to 90% of them seen just once. V and J are TRBV7-2 and TRBJ1-4; 8 bases map to TRBD1. This clonotype was obtained from a woman between 45 and 60 years old with active or convalescent COVID-19. Sequenced sample: peripheral blood. The CDR3 here is CASSPDRGFEKLFF. The CDR3 nucleotides are TGTGCCAGCAGCCCTGACAGGGGATTTGAAAAACTGTTTTTT.